The entry that follows covers one T cell receptor beta chain sequence. The antigen is undetermined. The junction departs from the called germline gene at one end, perhaps through a read error. These data belong to a study of blood T cells in healthy people across ages. The use of a sample-barcoded 5' primer and a J-beta primer mix characterized a second PCR of roughly 7 to 12 cycles. The template-switch adaptor, which had 12 random nucleotides, put a tag on each cDNA molecule. One entry per CDR3 protein, called by TCRdb with MiXCR from the 5' RACE reads. The sample yields around 1,900,000 distinct CDR3 sequences, 35% to 50% seen once. Donors each provided about 10 milliliters of peripheral blood. At least 5 micrograms of total RNA were extracted per sample. Study-wide findings and caveats: Naive T cell percentage showed a strong correlation with the diversity of TCR beta.

The source material was blood. This TCR was sampled from a human donor in good health.

This CDR3 is CASSFTAGGNGCTF. CDR3 nucleotides: TGTGCCAGCAGCTTTACCGCTGGTGGAAATGGCTGCACCTTC. This rearrangement joins TRBV7-2 to TRBJ1-2; D ambiguous. The CDR3 runs to 14 residues. Germline lookup yields CDR1 SGHTA and CDR2 FQGNSA.